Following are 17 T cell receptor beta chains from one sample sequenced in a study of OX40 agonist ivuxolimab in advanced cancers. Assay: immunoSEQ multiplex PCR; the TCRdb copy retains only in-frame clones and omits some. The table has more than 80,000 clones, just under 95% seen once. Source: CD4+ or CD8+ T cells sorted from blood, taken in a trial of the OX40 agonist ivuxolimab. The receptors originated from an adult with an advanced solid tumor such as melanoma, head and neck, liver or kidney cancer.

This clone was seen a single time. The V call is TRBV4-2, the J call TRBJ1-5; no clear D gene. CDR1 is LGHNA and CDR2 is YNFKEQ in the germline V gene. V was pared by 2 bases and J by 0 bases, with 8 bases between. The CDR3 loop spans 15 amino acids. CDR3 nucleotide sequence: TGTGCCAGCAGCCAACGGGGTAGTAGCAATCAGCCCCAGCATTTT. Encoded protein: CASSQRGSSNQPQHF.

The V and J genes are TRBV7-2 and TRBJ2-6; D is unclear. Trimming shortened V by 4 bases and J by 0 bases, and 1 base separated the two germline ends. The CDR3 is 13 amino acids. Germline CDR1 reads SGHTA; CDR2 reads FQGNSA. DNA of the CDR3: TGTGCCAGCAGCTCCTCTGGGGCCAACGTCCTGACTTTC. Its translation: CASSSSGANVLTF.

The CDR3 sequence: CASSKDSNQPQHF. The CDR3 coding sequence is TGTGCCAGTAGTAAGGACAGTAATCAGCCCCAGCATTTT. The rearrangement links TRBV19 to TRBJ1-5; a possible D gene is TRBD1 (6 bases). The V and J ends lost 4 bases and 4 bases respectively, with 8 bases between them. Germline V gene sequence: CDR1 LNHDA, CDR2 SQIVND (reference sequence). The CDR3 runs to 13 residues.

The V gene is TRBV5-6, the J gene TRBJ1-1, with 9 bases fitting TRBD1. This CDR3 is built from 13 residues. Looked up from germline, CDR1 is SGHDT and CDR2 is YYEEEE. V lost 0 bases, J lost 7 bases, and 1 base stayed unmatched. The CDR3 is CASSLGDRDEAFF. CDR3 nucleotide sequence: TGTGCCAGCAGCTTGGGGGACAGGGATGAAGCTTTCTTT.

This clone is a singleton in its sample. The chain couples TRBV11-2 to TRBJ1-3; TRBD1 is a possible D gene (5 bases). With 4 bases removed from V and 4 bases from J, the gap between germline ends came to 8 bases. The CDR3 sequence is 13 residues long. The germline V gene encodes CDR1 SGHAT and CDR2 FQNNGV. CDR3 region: CASSSNRGNTIYF. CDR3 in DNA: TGTGCCAGCAGCTCCAACAGGGGAAACACCATATATTTT. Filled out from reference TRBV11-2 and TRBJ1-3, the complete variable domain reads EAGVAQSPRYKIIEKRQSVAFWCNPISGHATLYWYQQILGQGPKLLIQFQNNGVVDDSQLPKDRFSAERLKGVDSTLKIQPAKLEDSAVYLCASSSNRGNTIYFGEGSWLTVV.

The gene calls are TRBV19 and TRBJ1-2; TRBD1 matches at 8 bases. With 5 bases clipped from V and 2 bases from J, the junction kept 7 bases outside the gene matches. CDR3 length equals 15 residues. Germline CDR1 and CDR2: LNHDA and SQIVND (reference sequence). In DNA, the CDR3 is TGTGCCAGTAGTCCACCGGACAGGGTAAACTATGGCTACACCTTC. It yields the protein CASSPPDRVNYGYTF.

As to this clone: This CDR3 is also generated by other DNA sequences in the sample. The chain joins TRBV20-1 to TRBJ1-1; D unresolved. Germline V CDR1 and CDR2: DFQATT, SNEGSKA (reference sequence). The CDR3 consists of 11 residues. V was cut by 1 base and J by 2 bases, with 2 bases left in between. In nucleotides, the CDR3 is TGCAGTGCTAGAGGTAACACTGAAGCTTTCTTT. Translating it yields CSARGNTEAFF.

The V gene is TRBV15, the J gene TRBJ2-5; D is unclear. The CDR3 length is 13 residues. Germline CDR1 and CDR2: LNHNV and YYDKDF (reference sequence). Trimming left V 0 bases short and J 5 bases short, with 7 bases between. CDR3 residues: CATSRDNWETQYF. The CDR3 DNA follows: TGTGCCACCAGCAGAGACAATTGGGAGACCCAGTACTTC.

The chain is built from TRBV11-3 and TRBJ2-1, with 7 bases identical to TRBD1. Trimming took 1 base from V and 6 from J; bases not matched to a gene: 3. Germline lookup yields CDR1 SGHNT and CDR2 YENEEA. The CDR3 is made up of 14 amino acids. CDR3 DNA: TGTGCCAGCAGCTTAGTGGGACAGTCCAATGAGCAGTTCTTC. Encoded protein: CASSLVGQSNEQFF. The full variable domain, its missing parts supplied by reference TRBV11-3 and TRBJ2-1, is EAGVVQSPRYKIIEKKQPVAFWCNPISGHNTLYWYLQNLGQGPELLIRYENEEAVDDSQLPKDRFSAERLKGVDSTLKIQPAELGDSAVYLCASSLVGQSNEQFFGPGTRLTVL.

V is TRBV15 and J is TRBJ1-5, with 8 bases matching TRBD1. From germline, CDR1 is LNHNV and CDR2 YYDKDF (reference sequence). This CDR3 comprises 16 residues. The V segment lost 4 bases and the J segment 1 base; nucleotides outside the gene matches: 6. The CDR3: CATSIPGGVSNQPQHF. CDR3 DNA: TGTGCCACCAGCATTCCAGGGGGCGTAAGCAATCAGCCCCAGCATTTT.

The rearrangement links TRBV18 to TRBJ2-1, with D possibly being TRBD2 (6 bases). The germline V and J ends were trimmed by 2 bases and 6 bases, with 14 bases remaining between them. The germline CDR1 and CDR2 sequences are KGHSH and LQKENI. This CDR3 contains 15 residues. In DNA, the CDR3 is TGTGCCAGCTCACCATCGAGGGGCGGGATCAATGAGCAGTTCTTC. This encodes CASSPSRGGINEQFF.

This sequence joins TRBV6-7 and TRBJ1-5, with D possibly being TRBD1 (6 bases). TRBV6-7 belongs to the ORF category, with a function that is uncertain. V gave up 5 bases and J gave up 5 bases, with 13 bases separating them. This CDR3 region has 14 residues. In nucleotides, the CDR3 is TGTGCCAGCAGTCAACAGGGCACCTATCAGCCCCAGCATTTT. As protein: CASSQQGTYQPQHF.

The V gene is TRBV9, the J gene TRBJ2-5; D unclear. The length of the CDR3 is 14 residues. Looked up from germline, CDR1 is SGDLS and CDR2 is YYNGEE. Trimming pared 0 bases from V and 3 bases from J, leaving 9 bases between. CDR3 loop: CASSVGSLEETQYF. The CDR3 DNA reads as TGTGCCAGCAGCGTAGGGTCCCTAGAAGAGACCCAGTACTTC.

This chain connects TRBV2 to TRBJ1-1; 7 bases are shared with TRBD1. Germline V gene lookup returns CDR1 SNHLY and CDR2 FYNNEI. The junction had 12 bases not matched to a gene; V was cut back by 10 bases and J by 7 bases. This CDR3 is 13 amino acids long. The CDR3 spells CANREQGLGEAFF. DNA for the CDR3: TGTGCCAACAGGGAACAGGGGCTGGGTGAAGCTTTCTTT.

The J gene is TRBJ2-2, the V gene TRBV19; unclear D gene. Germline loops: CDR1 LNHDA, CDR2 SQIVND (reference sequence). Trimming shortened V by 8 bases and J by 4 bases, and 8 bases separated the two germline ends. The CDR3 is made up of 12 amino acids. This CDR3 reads CASDRVTGELFF. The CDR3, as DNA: TGTGCCAGTGATCGGGTCACCGGGGAGCTGTTTTTT.

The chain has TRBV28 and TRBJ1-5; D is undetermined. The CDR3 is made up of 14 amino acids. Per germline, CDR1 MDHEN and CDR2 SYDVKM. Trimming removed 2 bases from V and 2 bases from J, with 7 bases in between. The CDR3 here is CASSLIVGNQPQHF. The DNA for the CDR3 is TGTGCCAGCAGTTTAATTGTGGGCAATCAGCCCCAGCATTTT.

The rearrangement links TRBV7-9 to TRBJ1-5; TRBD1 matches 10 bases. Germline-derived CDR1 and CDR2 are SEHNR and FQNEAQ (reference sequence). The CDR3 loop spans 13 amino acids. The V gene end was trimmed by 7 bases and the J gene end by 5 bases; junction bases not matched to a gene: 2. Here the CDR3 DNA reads TGTGCCAGCACCGGGACAGGGGATCAGCCCCAGCATTTT. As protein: CASTGTGDQPQHF. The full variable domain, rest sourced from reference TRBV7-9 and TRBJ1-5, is DTGVSQNPRHKITKRGQNVTFRCDPISEHNRLYWYRQTLGQGPEFLTYFQNEAQLEKSRLLSDRFSAERPKGSFSTLEIQRTEQGDSAMYLCASTGTGDQPQHFGDGTRLSIL.